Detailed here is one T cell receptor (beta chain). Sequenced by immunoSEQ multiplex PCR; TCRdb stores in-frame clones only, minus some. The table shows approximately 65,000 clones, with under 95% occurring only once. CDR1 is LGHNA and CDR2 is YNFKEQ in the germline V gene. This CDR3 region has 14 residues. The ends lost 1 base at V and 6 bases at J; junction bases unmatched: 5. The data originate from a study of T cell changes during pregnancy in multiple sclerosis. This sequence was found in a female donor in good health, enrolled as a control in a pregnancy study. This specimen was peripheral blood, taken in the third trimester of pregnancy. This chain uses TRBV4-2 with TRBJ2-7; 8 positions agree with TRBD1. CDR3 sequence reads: CASSQVRDRTEQYF. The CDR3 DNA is TGTGCCAGCAGCCAAGTTAGGGACAGGACCGAGCAGTACTTC.